This T cell receptor (beta chain) is drawn from a study of cytomegalovirus exposure and HLA in healthy donors. The PCR had 60 Vbeta and 13 Jbeta primers. Profiled with immunoSEQ multiplex PCR; TCRdb holds only in-frame clones, not every one. The table lists around 150,000 clones, approximately 77% of them singletons, with 1.1% to 1.5% in the top ten. The germline V gene encodes CDR1 MNHEY and CDR2 SMNVEV (reference sequence). The ends were cut back, 8 bases at V and 1 base at J, with 14 bases in the middle. The CDR3 sequence is 14 residues long. The sequence was collected from a woman aged 40 to 50 in good health and CMV-seronegative. Sequencing was performed on PBMCs. The chain combines TRBV27 with TRBJ1-1, with unresolved D. In DNA, the CDR3 is TGTGCCAGCTCCGAAACTCATACGAACACTGAAGCTTTCTTT. Residues: CASSETHTNTEAFF.